Below, 29 T cell receptor beta chains from the same sample are listed, as sequenced in a study of pediatric ulcerative colitis (dated by TCRdb to between 2019 and 2020). During colonoscopy, one to two pinch biopsies were obtained from the rectum for research purposes. Library preparation used the immunoSEQ multiplex PCR assay. TCRdb retrieved this table from immuneACCESS and kept in-frame rearrangements only. Not all clones are present; in checked studies, unresolved V genes account for under half, and no reason is known for the remainder. Counted in this sample were more than 15,000 clones; just under 75% of them appeared once. Around 3.7% of the sample goes to the ten largest clones. Sequenced input: gut tissue. All receptors derive from a girl aged 5-17 years with moderate ulcerative colitis.

The V gene is TRBV4-1, the J gene TRBJ2-2; D might be TRBD1 or TRBD2, each matching 5 bases. Germline loops: CDR1 MGHRA, CDR2 YSYEKL. The CDR3 has 16 amino acids. Between the trimmed V and J ends, which lost 0 bases and 2 bases, there was a span of 10 bases. This CDR3 reads CASSQESGHNTGELFF. CDR3 in DNA: TGCGCCAGCAGCCAAGAAAGCGGACATAACACCGGGGAGCTGTTTTTT.

This clone came up a few times. The chain is built from TRBV18 and TRBJ2-1; 13 bases are a match to TRBD2. The V gene's germline CDR1 is KGHSH and CDR2 LQKENI. The trim removed 2 bases at V and 0 bases at J, leaving 19 bases unmatched. The CDR3 length is 23 residues. The CDR3 spells CASSPSLFRPGLAGFLSYNEQFF. CDR3 bases: TGTGCCAGCTCACCATCCCTGTTCCGACCGGGACTAGCGGGATTCCTCTCCTACAATGAGCAGTTCTTC. The whole variable domain, filled in from reference TRBV18 and TRBJ2-1, reads NAGVMQNPRHLVRRRGQEARLRCSPMKGHSHVYWYRQLPEEGLKFMVYLQKENIIDESGMPKERFSAEFPKEGPSILRIQQVVRGDSAAYFCASSPSLFRPGLAGFLSYNEQFFGPGTRLTVL.

By share, this clone ranks as large (0.1 to 1%). The rearrangement joins TRBV28 to TRBJ2-3; TRBD1 agrees at 7 bases. V gave up 8 bases and J gave up 0 bases; unmatched junction bases: 8. The CDR3 is 15 residues long. Germline V gene data show CDR1 as MDHEN and CDR2 as SYDVKM. The CDR3, as DNA: TGTGCCAGCGGTAGGGGGCCCACTAGCACAGATACGCAGTATTTT. Its translation: CASGRGPTSTDTQYF.

V is TRBV7-2 and J is TRBJ2-7, with TRBD2 identical over 8 bases. The ends lost 1 base at V and 3 bases at J; junction bases unmatched: 5. This CDR3 region has 15 residues. Per germline, CDR1 SGHTA and CDR2 FQGNSA. The CDR3: CASSLEGLEIYEQYF. CDR3 nucleotide sequence: TGTGCCAGCAGCTTAGAGGGACTAGAGATCTACGAGCAGTACTTC.

In its sample, this clone was seen a few times. The chain couples TRBV11-3 to TRBJ2-1, with 7 bases identical to TRBD2. V was clipped by 6 bases and J by 5 bases; unmatched bases: 7. This CDR3 contains 14 residues. Looked up from germline, CDR1 is SGHNT and CDR2 is YENEEA. This chain's CDR3 is CASSPGTNHNEQFF. The CDR3 DNA sequence: TGTGCCAGCAGTCCCGGGACTAACCACAATGAGCAGTTCTTC. Based on the CDR3 plus reference TRBV11-3 and TRBJ2-1, the full variable domain is EAGVVQSPRYKIIEKKQPVAFWCNPISGHNTLYWYLQNLGQGPELLIRYENEEAVDDSQLPKDRFSAERLKGVDSTLKIQPAELGDSAVYLCASSPGTNHNEQFFGPGTRLTVL.

The chain combines TRBV19 with TRBJ2-1; 8 nucleotides match TRBD2. The junction had 3 bases not matched to a gene; V was cut back by 4 bases and J by 1 base. Germline V gene sequence: CDR1 LNHDA, CDR2 SQIVND (reference sequence). The CDR3 has 15 amino acids. For the CDR3, the DNA is TGTGCCAGTAGTAGCGGGGGGATATCCTACAATGAGCAGTTCTTC. Translation: CASSSGGISYNEQFF. Full variable domain (remainder filled in from reference TRBV19 and TRBJ2-1): DGGITQSPKYLFRKEGQNVTLSCEQNLNHDAMYWYRQDPGQGLRLIYYSQIVNDFQKGDIAEGYSVSREKKESFPLTVTSAQKNPTAFYLCASSSGGISYNEQFFGPGTRLTVL.

The chain couples TRBV7-2 to TRBJ1-5; perhaps TRBD1 as D (6 bases). V was clipped by 3 bases and J by 4 bases, with 7 bases between them. The length of the CDR3 is 13 residues. Germline assignment: CDR1 SGHTA and CDR2 FQGNSA. The CDR3: CASSLRGNQPQHF. In nucleotides, the CDR3 is TGTGCCAGCAGCTTGAGGGGGAATCAGCCCCAGCATTTT. The whole variable domain, filled in from reference TRBV7-2 and TRBJ1-5, reads GAGVSQSPSNKVTEKGKDVELRCDPISGHTALYWYRQSLGQGLEFLIYFQGNSAPDKSGLPSDRFSAERTGGSVSTLTIQRTQQEDSAVYLCASSLRGNQPQHFGDGTRLSIL.

The chain employs TRBV5-6 and TRBJ1-1; D is unresolved. The CDR3 runs to 12 residues. Germline CDR1 reads SGHDT; CDR2 reads YYEEEE. Between the trimmed V and J ends, which lost 4 bases and 0 bases, there was a span of 4 bases. The CDR3 DNA follows: TGTGCCAGCAGCATTGTGAACACTGAAGCTTTCTTT. Its translation is CASSIVNTEAFF.

J is TRBJ2-7 and V is TRBV6-6, with 7 positions matching TRBD2. Looked up from germline, CDR1 is MNHNY and CDR2 is SVGAGI (reference sequence). V lost 2 bases to trimming and J lost 2 bases; unmatched junction nucleotides: 6. This CDR3 has 15 amino acids. The CDR3: CASSYPAGQAYEQYF. In nucleotides, the CDR3 is TGTGCCAGCAGTTACCCAGCGGGGCAGGCCTACGAGCAGTACTTC.

The chain couples TRBV6-5 to TRBJ1-1, with D perhaps matching TRBD1 (5 bases). Trimming cost V 6 bases and J 6 bases, with 8 bases left between them. The length of the CDR3 is 11 residues. In germline, CDR1 is MNHEY, CDR2 SVGAGI. The CDR3 sequence: CASSKGPEAFF. Written as DNA, the CDR3 is TGTGCCAGCAGCAAGGGGCCTGAAGCTTTCTTT.

This clone was counted between two and nine times. The chain has TRBV6-5 and TRBJ1-6; 10 bases fit TRBD1. V lost 4 bases to trimming and J lost 10 bases; unmatched junction nucleotides: 4. This CDR3 is built from 14 residues. Germline-derived CDR1 and CDR2 are MNHEY and SVGAGI. CDR3 sequence (DNA): TGTGCCAGCAGTTCAGGGACAGGGGTCTCACCCCTCCACTTT. This encodes CASSSGTGVSPLHF.

With regard to this clone: This sample also contains other DNA sequences that code for the same CDR3. V is TRBV5-1 and J is TRBJ2-5; D remains ambiguous. CDR3 size: 11 residues. The germline V gene encodes CDR1 SGHRS and CDR2 YFSETQ. V shed 2 bases and J shed 2 bases, with 1 base lying between them. The CDR3 region is CASSLQETQYF. The CDR3 DNA is TGCGCCAGCAGCTTACAAGAGACCCAGTACTTC.

The V call is TRBV7-8, the J call TRBJ2-1; 7 nucleotides align to TRBD1. The length of the CDR3 is 15 residues. Germline V gene data show CDR1 as SGHVS and CDR2 as FQNEAQ. Losses at the gene ends were 5 bases for V and 2 bases for J; bases not matched to a gene: 6. The CDR3: CASSRDRLTYNEQFF. In DNA, the CDR3 is TGTGCCAGCAGCAGGGACAGACTTACCTACAATGAGCAGTTCTTC.

The chain couples TRBV28 to TRBJ2-1; D call uncertain. Germline CDR1 is MDHEN and CDR2 is SYDVKM. V shed 3 bases and J shed 6 bases, with 6 bases lying between them. The CDR3 contains 12 residues. CDR3 coding DNA: TGTGCCAGCAGTTTTGTGGTCAATGAGCAGTTCTTC. Amino acid sequence: CASSFVVNEQFF.

The chain uses TRBV9 and TRBJ2-7, with D possibly called TRBD1 or TRBD2 (5 bases each). This CDR3 is 14 amino acids long. With 3 bases removed from V and 3 bases from J, the gap between germline ends came to 13 bases. The germline V gene has CDR1 SGDLS and CDR2 YYNGEE. Here the CDR3 reads CASSGGFGGYEQYF. The CDR3 DNA reads TGTGCCAGCAGCGGCGGTTTTGGGGGCTACGAGCAGTACTTC. The entire variable domain, with the rest obtained from reference TRBV9 and TRBJ2-7, is as follows: DSGVTQTPKHLITATGQRVTLRCSPRSGDLSVYWYQQSLDQGLQFLIQYYNGEERAKGNILERFSAQQFPDLHSELNLSSLELGDSALYFCASSGGFGGYEQYFGPGTRLTVT.

This rearrangement joins TRBV25-1 to TRBJ2-7; D could derive from TRBD1 or TRBD2 (6 bases each). The CDR3 length is 13 residues. Looked up from germline, CDR1 is MGHDK and CDR2 is SYGVNS. Trimming cost V 5 bases and J 5 bases, with 13 bases left between them. CDR3 DNA: TGTGCCAGCAGTCGGGGGCTTCGTGACGAGCAGTACTTC. Translated: CASSRGLRDEQYF.

The CDR3: CASSLVGSGTSSYEQYF. In nucleotides, the CDR3 is TGTGCCAGCAGCTTAGTAGGTAGCGGGACCTCCTCCTACGAGCAGTACTTC. The V gene is TRBV5-5, the J gene TRBJ2-7, with 8 bases fitting TRBD2. Germline values: CDR1 SGHKS, CDR2 YYEKEE (reference sequence). The CDR3 is 17 residues long. The V segment lost 2 bases and the J segment 0 bases; nucleotides outside the gene matches: 10.

The chain employs TRBV7-2 and TRBJ2-3, with D tentatively TRBD1 or TRBD2 (6 bases each). The CDR3 is 17 residues long. With 1 base removed from V and 0 bases from J, the gap between germline ends came to 14 bases. Germline-derived CDR1 and CDR2 are SGHTA and FQGNSA. CDR3 amino acids: CASSLGVRRGSTDTQYF. CDR3 in DNA: TGTGCCAGCAGCTTAGGAGTTCGGAGGGGGAGCACAGATACGCAGTATTTT.

V is TRBV5-1 and J is TRBJ1-3; no reliable D call. Per germline, CDR1 SGHRS and CDR2 YFSETQ. V lost 6 bases, J lost 12 bases, and 22 bases lay in between. The CDR3 has 14 residues. CDR3 DNA sequence: TGCGCCAGCACAGAAACACCCGACCAGGAGAACATATATTTT. Amino acids: CASTETPDQENIYF.

The rearrangement links TRBV5-1 to TRBJ1-1; TRBD1 might be the D (6 bases). Germline lookup yields CDR1 SGHRS and CDR2 YFSETQ. V was shortened by 4 bases and J by 3 bases, with 16 bases between the two germline ends. The CDR3 runs 15 residues. The chain's CDR3 is CASSTQQGSDTEAFF. For the CDR3, the DNA is TGCGCCAGCAGCACACAGCAGGGGAGCGACACTGAAGCTTTCTTT.

This clone has a single count. CDR3 DNA: TGTGCCAGCAGCTTAGCCCCCCAGAACACTGAAGCTTTCTTT. This gives the protein CASSLAPQNTEAFF. This sequence joins TRBV7-6 and TRBJ1-1; D not certain. Trimming removed 0 bases at V and 1 base at J, with 6 bases between. The length of the CDR3 is 14 residues. The V gene's germline CDR1 is SGHVS and CDR2 FNYEAQ.

This rearrangement joins TRBV11-2 to TRBJ1-1; D is possibly TRBD1 (5 bases). Trimming stripped 2 bases from V and 7 bases from J, with 11 bases between. Germline assignment: CDR1 SGHAT and CDR2 FQNNGV. The CDR3 covers 13 residues. The CDR3 bases are TGTGCCAGCAGCTTACAGGTGGGGGTTGAAGCTTTCTTT. Translated: CASSLQVGVEAFF.

This rearrangement joins TRBV30 to TRBJ2-1, with unresolved D. V gave up 0 bases and J gave up 8 bases, with 8 bases separating them. CDR1 GTSNPN and CDR2 SVGIG come from the germline V gene (reference sequence). The length of the CDR3 is 12 residues. The CDR3 protein is CAWSVGIDEQFF. As DNA, the CDR3 is TGTGCCTGGAGTGTAGGGATCGATGAGCAGTTCTTC.

The V gene is TRBV30, the J gene TRBJ2-2; TRBD2 agrees at 7 bases. Germline V gives CDR1 GTSNPN, CDR2 SVGIG (reference sequence). This CDR3 is 14 amino acids long. Unmatched junction bases numbered 1, after V lost 2 bases and J lost 1 base. The CDR3 reads CAWSSSGNTGELFF. The CDR3 DNA reads TGTGCCTGGAGTTCTAGCGGGAACACCGGGGAGCTGTTTTTT.

The gene calls are TRBV10-1 and TRBJ2-2; D might be TRBD1 (7 bases). V lost 6 bases, J lost 0 bases, and 11 bases lay in between. The CDR3 loop spans 15 amino acids. Germline values: CDR1 WNHNN, CDR2 SYGVQD (reference sequence). The CDR3 coding sequence is TGCGCCAGCAGCAGGGGGGCACCGAACACCGGGGAGCTGTTTTTT. It specifies CASSRGAPNTGELFF.

The chain has TRBV6-5 and TRBJ2-3; 8 bases agree with TRBD2. CDR3 size: 14 residues. Germline V gene lookup returns CDR1 MNHEY and CDR2 SVGAGI. V lost 5 bases and J lost 4; bases outside the gene matches: 5. The CDR3 DNA is TGTGCCAGCAGTCCGGGGGGGGTCCCAGATACGCAGTATTTT. It encodes CASSPGGVPDTQYF.

The CDR3: CASSLWLLGSSYEQYF. The CDR3 nucleotides read TGTGCCAGCAGCTTGTGGTTGCTGGGAAGCTCCTACGAGCAGTACTTC. This chain joins TRBV5-6 and TRBJ2-7; D gene ambiguous. The length of the CDR3 is 16 residues. V lost 1 base and J lost 0, with 14 bases in between. From germline, CDR1 is SGHDT and CDR2 YYEEEE.

The gene calls are TRBV5-5 and TRBJ1-2, with 10 positions matching TRBD1. Looked up from germline, CDR1 is SGHKS and CDR2 is YYEKEE (reference sequence). V dropped 5 bases and J dropped 7; count of bases not matched to a gene: 14. The CDR3 consists of 16 residues. The CDR3 DNA sequence: TGTGCCAGCAGGGAAATACCGGGACAGGGGAGTCGTGGCTACACCTTC. It specifies CASREIPGQGSRGYTF.

The genes are TRBV7-9 and TRBJ1-1; no clear D. The CDR3 contains 11 residues. The V and J ends lost 5 bases and 12 bases respectively, with 13 bases between them. Germline-derived CDR1 and CDR2 are SEHNR and FQNEAQ (reference sequence). The chain's CDR3 is CASSPTFVPFF. In DNA, the CDR3 is TGTGCCAGCAGCCCGACCTTCGTACCTTTCTTT.